These 8 T cell receptor beta chains came from one sample sequenced in a study of cytomegalovirus exposure and HLA in healthy donors. The study ran its PCR with 60 Vbeta and 13 Jbeta primers. The method was immunoSEQ multiplex PCR; TCRdb's version includes in-frame clones alone and lacks a portion of them. In the table there are roughly 65,000 clones, 65% to 80% of which are singletons. Sample: PBMCs. These receptors came from a man in his forties in good health and CMV-seropositive.

V gene TRBV2 combines with J gene TRBJ1-4; TRBD1 might be the D (5 bases). CDR1 is SNHLY, CDR2 FYNNEI, per germline. This CDR3 region has 17 residues. Trimming stripped 2 bases from V and 0 bases from J, with 13 bases between. The CDR3, as DNA: TGTGCCAGCAGTGAATCGGCGGGGGAGGCAACTAATGAAAAACTGTTTTTT. This codes for CASSESAGEATNEKLFF.

This sequence joins TRBV6-1 and TRBJ2-2; 7 nucleotides line up with TRBD2. Germline values: CDR1 MNHNS, CDR2 SASEGT. This CDR3 has 14 amino acids. The V and J ends lost 6 bases and 0 bases, in that order; junction bases with no gene match: 1. CDR3 nucleotide sequence: TGTGCCAGCAGGGCGGGAGCGAACACCGGGGAGCTGTTTTTT. Translation gives CASRAGANTGELFF.

This clone turned up a few times. The rearrangement links TRBV7-6 to TRBJ2-1, with 7 nucleotides matching TRBD2. The CDR3 consists of 15 residues. Trimming at V came to 3 bases and at J to 5 bases, leaving 7 bases not matched to a gene. The germline V gene encodes CDR1 SGHVS and CDR2 FNYEAQ. CDR3 in DNA: TGTGCCAGCAGCTTGGGACTACCCCCCCACAATGAGCAGTTCTTC. It specifies CASSLGLPPHNEQFF.

This clone was seen more than once but under ten times. The chain has TRBV30 and TRBJ2-5; D is possibly TRBD2 (5 bases). The V and J ends lost 2 bases and 2 bases respectively, with 6 bases between them. Per the germline V gene, CDR1 is GTSNPN and CDR2 is SVGIG (reference sequence). The length of the CDR3 is 12 residues. CDR3 in DNA: TGTGCCTGGAGTACTAGACAAGAGACCCAGTACTTC. It translates to CAWSTRQETQYF.

The chain uses TRBV30 and TRBJ1-5; 7 positions match TRBD1. CDR1 is GTSNPN and CDR2 is SVGIG in the germline V gene (reference sequence). V lost 1 base and J lost 5; bases outside the gene matches: 2. The CDR3 covers 13 residues. The CDR3 region has the DNA TGTGCCTGGAGTGGGGACAGTTATCAGCCCCAGCATTTT. Translated: CAWSGDSYQPQHF.

The rearrangement joins TRBV14 to TRBJ1-6; 9 bases match TRBD1. Trimming cost V 4 bases and J 9 bases; bases outside gene matches: 4. The CDR3 contains 14 residues. CDR1 is SGHDN, CDR2 FVKESK, per germline. The CDR3 nucleotides are TGTGCCAGCAGCCCGGACAGGGGTGCTTCACCCCTCCACTTT. Translated, it gives CASSPDRGASPLHF.

This sequence joins TRBV15 and TRBJ2-5, with 8 bases that match TRBD2. This CDR3 is built from 15 residues. J was trimmed by 5 bases and V by 7 bases; bases with no gene match: 12. The germline gives CDR1 LNHNV, CDR2 YYDKDF (reference sequence). The CDR3 loop is CATNQAGVIPETQYF. In nucleotides, the CDR3 is TGTGCCACCAACCAAGCGGGGGTAATACCCGAGACCCAGTACTTC.

The chain employs TRBV7-8 and TRBJ1-3; D remains unclear. Trimming left V 5 bases short and J 0 bases short, with 14 bases between. The CDR3 is made up of 16 amino acids. Germline loops: CDR1 SGHVS, CDR2 FQNEAQ. The CDR3 loop is CASSPPGGYSGNTIYF. Written as DNA, the CDR3 is TGTGCCAGCAGCCCTCCCGGCGGGTACTCTGGAAACACCATATATTTT.